This TCR beta chain was recorded in a study of cytomegalovirus exposure and HLA in healthy donors. PCR was performed using 60 Vbeta and 13 Jbeta primers. Repertoires were generated with immunoSEQ multiplex PCR, while TCRdb's copy carries only in-frame clones and drops some. The sample contains 150,000 or so clones, over 60% of which appear only once. With 6 bases removed from V and 8 bases from J, the gap between germline ends came to 10 bases. The CDR3 covers 11 residues. Germline assignment: CDR1 SQVTM and CDR2 ANQGSEA. Sequenced material: PBMCs. This chain uses TRBV29-1 with TRBJ1-4; a possible D gene is TRBD1 (6 bases). The sequence was collected from a young woman in good health and CMV-seronegative. This chain's CDR3 is CSVGTSEKLFF. The CDR3 nucleotides are TGCAGCGTGGGGACATCCGAAAAACTGTTTTTT.